This T cell receptor (beta chain) stems from a study of T cell clonality in common variable immunodeficiency. Germline V gene sequence: CDR1 KGHSH, CDR2 LQKENI. The length of the CDR3 is 12 residues. This clone was seen repeatedly, ten times or more. Read sequence stops 3 residues before the CDR3 end, and the germline J gene provides the missing end. Here immunoSEQ multiplex PCR was the method, and the copy in TCRdb shows in-frame clones only, minus some. The sample includes 40,000 to 60,000 clones, none of them occurring once. This chain uses TRBV18 with TRBJ1-1, with D tentatively TRBD1 (6 bases). The sequenced material came from peripheral blood mononuclear cells. The receptor's source is a person aged 18 to 75 in good health. The CDR3 bases that were read are TGTGCCAGCTCACAATACGGACAGGAA. Amino acid sequence: CASSQYGQE. The entire CDR3 is CASSQYGQEAFF.